The 16 T cell receptor beta chains below come from one sample, sequenced in a study of beta chain features in type 1 diabetes. What was sequenced were expressed TCRB transcripts, since all of the isolated RNA had been reverse transcribed. The protocol was immunoSEQ multiplex PCR, while the TCRdb copy is restricted to in-frame clones and leaves out a portion. The table lists roughly 400,000 clones, more than 13% of them singletons. Specimen: naive CD4+ T cells from blood. These TCRs come from a young woman in good health.

The chain joins TRBV15 to TRBJ2-1, with TRBD2 as a possible D gene (6 bases). Trimming pared 6 bases from V and 5 bases from J, leaving 14 bases between. Germline CDR1 is LNHNV and CDR2 is YYDKDF (reference sequence). This CDR3 is 14 amino acids long. In DNA, the CDR3 is TGTGCCACCAGATGGGACTTGGGGCACAATGAGCAGTTCTTC. It codes for CATRWDLGHNEQFF.

This clone has just a few counts. The V gene is TRBV5-1, the J gene TRBJ2-2; D is ambiguous. Germline lookup yields CDR1 SGHRS and CDR2 YFSETQ. The V gene lost 0 bases and the J gene lost 0 bases, with 3 bases spanning the gap. This CDR3 region has 14 residues. CDR3 bases: TGCGCCAGCAGCTTGGACTCGAACACCGGGGAGCTGTTTTTT. Residues: CASSLDSNTGELFF.

This clone was counted between two and nine times. The chain carries TRBV7-9 and TRBJ2-7; the D gene is possibly TRBD1 (6 bases). V lost 0 bases and J lost 3, with 15 bases in between. CDR3 length equals 16 residues. The V gene's germline CDR1 is SEHNR and CDR2 FQNEAQ (reference sequence). The CDR3 bases are TGTGCCAGCAGCTTAGCGCCGACAGGAGACTTCTACGAGCAGTACTTC. Translated: CASSLAPTGDFYEQYF.

The genes are TRBV30 and TRBJ1-1; no reliable D call. Germline CDR1 reads GTSNPN; CDR2 reads SVGIG (reference sequence). The CDR3 is 13 amino acids. The ends were cut back, 1 base at V and 5 bases at J, with 11 bases in the middle. Here the CDR3 DNA reads TGTGCCTGGAGTGCCGCTCCGGGGACTGAAGCTTTCTTT. Its protein is CAWSAAPGTEAFF.

This clone was counted only a few times. This chain links TRBV7-2 with TRBJ1-4; D is possibly TRBD1 (6 bases). Between the trimmed V and J ends, which lost 5 bases and 4 bases, there was a span of 11 bases. The CDR3 covers 14 residues. CDR1 and CDR2 from the germline V gene are SGHTA and FQGNSA. The CDR3 DNA reads TGTGCCAGCAGCGACAGGAACCTTAATGAAAAACTGTTTTTT. Its protein is CASSDRNLNEKLFF.

The V call is TRBV20-1, the J call TRBJ2-1, with D possibly matching TRBD2 (5 bases). V gave up 5 bases and J gave up 8 bases, with 10 bases separating them. Germline CDR1 reads DFQATT; CDR2 reads SNEGSKA (reference sequence). CDR3 length: 11 amino acids. CDR3 sequence reads: CSAERVDEQFF. In nucleotides, the CDR3 is TGCAGTGCTGAGAGGGTAGATGAGCAGTTCTTC.

The J gene is TRBJ2-7, the V gene TRBV6-1; 7 bases map to TRBD1. Germline trimming cut 8 bases from V and 0 bases from J; bases unmatched to any gene: 7. The germline CDR1 and CDR2 sequences are MNHNS and SASEGT. The CDR3 has 14 residues. The CDR3 spells CASVGQDVSYEQYF. CDR3 DNA sequence: TGTGCCAGCGTTGGACAGGACGTCTCCTACGAGCAGTACTTC.

The V gene is TRBV18, the J gene TRBJ2-7; tentatively, D is TRBD1 (6 bases). Germline CDR1 KGHSH, CDR2 LQKENI. Trimming pared 6 bases from V and 4 bases from J, leaving 19 bases between. The CDR3 contains 15 residues. The CDR3, as DNA: TGTGCCAGCTCTGCGACGGACAGCAACAGTTACGAGCAGTACTTC. Protein sequence: CASSATDSNSYEQYF.

There are a few counts of this clone. The chain has TRBV29-1 and TRBJ2-7; D is possibly TRBD1 (5 bases). CDR3 length: 13 residues. The V gene lost 3 bases and the J gene lost 5 bases, with 14 bases spanning the gap. In germline, CDR1 is SQVTM, CDR2 ANQGSEA. The CDR3 DNA sequence: TGCAGCGTTGATATAGGAGTGGGGCACGAGCAGTACTTC. It codes for CSVDIGVGHEQYF.

This clone has more than one count but fewer than ten. The chain uses TRBV28 and TRBJ2-5; TRBD1 aligns across 8 bases. Germline V gives CDR1 MDHEN, CDR2 SYDVKM. The V and J ends lost 3 bases and 4 bases, in that order; junction bases with no gene match: 4. This CDR3 has 14 amino acids. CDR3 sequence: CASSLGQARETQYF. The CDR3 nucleotides are TGTGCCAGCAGTTTGGGACAGGCTCGAGAGACCCAGTACTTC. The full variable domain, its missing parts supplied by reference TRBV28 and TRBJ2-5, is DVKVTQSSRYLVKRTGEKVFLECVQDMDHENMFWYRQDPGLGLRLIYFSYDVKMKEKGDIPEGYSVSREKKERFSLILESASTNQTSMYLCASSLGQARETQYFGPGTRLLVL.

V and J are TRBV11-2 and TRBJ2-1, with TRBD2 matching 7 bases. This CDR3 contains 16 residues. Germline V gene sequence: CDR1 SGHAT, CDR2 FQNNGV. Losses at the gene ends were 4 bases for V and 4 bases for J; bases not matched to a gene: 10. CDR3 nucleotides: TGTGCCAGCAGCTCCCTGAAGGGCGGGAGTTACAATGAGCAGTTCTTC. Its translation is CASSSLKGGSYNEQFF.

In its sample, this clone was seen a few times. The V gene is TRBV29-1, the J gene TRBJ2-1, with TRBD1 as a possible D gene (5 bases). In germline, CDR1 is SQVTM, CDR2 ANQGSEA. The V gene lost 3 bases and the J gene lost 4 bases, with 7 bases spanning the gap. The CDR3 has 12 amino acids. This CDR3 reads CSVDRAYNEQFF. CDR3 nucleotides: TGCAGCGTTGACAGGGCTTACAATGAGCAGTTCTTC.

V gene TRBV18 combines with J gene TRBJ2-2, with D unclear. This CDR3 spans 14 amino acids. Per germline, CDR1 KGHSH and CDR2 LQKENI. Between the trimmed V and J ends, which lost 3 bases and 8 bases, there was a span of 13 bases. This CDR3 is CASSPKLEPGELFF. CDR3 bases: TGTGCCAGCTCACCGAAATTAGAGCCAGGGGAGCTGTTTTTT.

This chain joins TRBV18 and TRBJ2-1; 9 positions agree with TRBD1. The germline CDR1 and CDR2 sequences are KGHSH and LQKENI. The CDR3 runs 15 residues. Losses at the gene ends were 3 bases for V and 5 bases for J; bases not matched to a gene: 5. This CDR3 is CASSPRGQGHNEQFF. CDR3 DNA sequence: TGTGCCAGCTCACCTAGGGGACAGGGTCACAATGAGCAGTTCTTC.

The chain joins TRBV4-1 to TRBJ1-2; weak D call: TRBD1 (5 bases). Trimming stripped 6 bases from V and 5 bases from J, with 10 bases between. This CDR3 is built from 12 residues. Germline assignment: CDR1 MGHRA and CDR2 YSYEKL. DNA for the CDR3: TGCGCCAGCAGTGGGGCAGGGTATGGCTACACCTTC. This gives the protein CASSGAGYGYTF.

The chain carries TRBV14 and TRBJ2-4, with 7 nucleotides matching TRBD1. The CDR3 is 13 residues long. V gave up 3 bases and J gave up 8 bases; unmatched junction bases: 4. Germline V CDR1 and CDR2: SGHDN, FVKESK. The CDR3 loop reads CASSQMGTDIQYF. The CDR3 nucleotides read TGTGCCAGCAGCCAGATGGGGACAGACATTCAGTACTTC.